This T cell receptor (beta chain) was sequenced in a study of breast tumors, draining lymph nodes, adjacent tissues. Samples came from axillary lymph nodes draining the breast cancer. This clonotype was counted only a few times. There are 17 residues in the CDR3. CDR1 is MDHEN, CDR2 SYDVKM, per germline. The V segment lost 3 bases and the J segment 4 bases; nucleotides outside the gene matches: 9. TCRdb reanalysed the multiplex PCR reads using MiXCR and keeps one entry per CDR3 protein. The sample shows about 200,000 distinct CDR3 sequences, around a third of them seen only once. The source of this sequence is a female donor with breast cancer. Some clones in this sample may be carry-over from other donors' samples. The sequenced material came from axillary lymph node tissue. The J gene is TRBJ1-5, the V gene TRBV28, with 10 bases that match TRBD1. The CDR3, as DNA: TGTGCCAGCAGTTTTATGCTCGGGACAGGGGATAATCAGCCCCAGCATTTT. Its translation: CASSFMLGTGDNQPQHF.